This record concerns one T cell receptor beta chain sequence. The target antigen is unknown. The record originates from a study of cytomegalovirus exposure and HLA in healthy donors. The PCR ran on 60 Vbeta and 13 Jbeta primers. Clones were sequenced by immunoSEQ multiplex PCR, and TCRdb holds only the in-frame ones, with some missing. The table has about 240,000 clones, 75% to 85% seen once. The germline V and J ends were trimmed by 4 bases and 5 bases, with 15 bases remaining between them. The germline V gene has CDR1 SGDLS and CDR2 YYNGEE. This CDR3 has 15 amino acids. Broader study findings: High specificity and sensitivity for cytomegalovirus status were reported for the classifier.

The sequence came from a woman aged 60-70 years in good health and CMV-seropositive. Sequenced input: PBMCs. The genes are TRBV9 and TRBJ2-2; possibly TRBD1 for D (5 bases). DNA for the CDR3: TGTGCCAGCAGCCTCGACAGTTATCGGACCGGGGAGCTGTTTTTT. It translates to CASSLDSYRTGELFF.